This T cell receptor (beta chain) is from a study of control samples from healthy donors and cancer patients. Sequencing was performed with immunoSEQ multiplex PCR; in TCRdb, only in-frame clones are kept and a portion is missing. The sample has 100,000 to 150,000 clones, more than 75% seen once. This clone was counted a single time. The clonotype comes from a man aged 40-49 years in good health. The source material was blood.

The CDR3, as DNA: TGTGCCAGCAGCTTGCTGGGACAGGGAGTGGGCCCCCTTCAGTACTTC. It is translated as CASSLLGQGVGPLQYF. This chain joins TRBV7-2 and TRBJ2-4; TRBD1 agrees at 9 bases. Trimming at V came to 3 bases and at J to 11 bases, leaving 14 bases not matched to a gene. CDR1 SGHTA and CDR2 FQGNSA come from the germline V gene. CDR3 size: 16 residues.